Listed below are T cell receptor beta chains from one sample, sequenced in a study of T cell changes during pregnancy in multiple sclerosis. Here immunoSEQ multiplex PCR was the method, and the copy in TCRdb shows in-frame clones only, minus some. The table has approximately 20,000 clones, about 90% seen once. Sequencing used CD8+ T cells from peripheral blood mononuclear cells, obtained after pregnancy. The receptors were sampled from a female donor with multiple sclerosis, enrolled in a pregnancy study. CDR3s include the opening cysteine and the closing phenylalanine or tryptophan. D genes are given only for firm matches. A row's size may be missing; if present it is once, few, many or a size class.

clone_size j_call d_call cdr3_length v_call cdr3_aa cdr3_nt
NA TRBJ2-7 TRBD2 16 TRBV7-6 CASSARTSGRILWQYF TGTGCCAGCAGCGCCCGAACTAGCGGGAGGATATTATGGCAGTACTTC
once TRBJ1-2 NA 16 TRBV13 CASSQGVLGQKDGYTF TGTGCCAGCAGCCAAGGGGTATTGGGGCAGAAGGATGGCTACACCTTC
NA TRBJ1-1 NA 14 TRBV7-3 CASSLSTGGTEAFF TGTGCCAGCAGCTTAAGTACCGGGGGCACTGAAGCTTTCTTT
NA TRBJ2-7 TRBD2 16 TRBV5-6 CASSAGLAEVPYEQYF TGTGCCAGCAGCGCGGGACTAGCGGAAGTCCCCTACGAGCAGTACTTC
NA TRBJ2-3 TRBD1 14 TRBV18 CASSRGQGADTQYF TGTGCCAGCTCACGCGGACAGGGGGCAGATACGCAGTATTTT
NA TRBJ2-7 NA 16 TRBV27 CASSYSQDRGLFEQYF TGTGCCAGCAGTTACTCCCAGGACAGAGGACTTTTCGAGCAGTACTTC
NA TRBJ1-1 NA 15 TRBV7-8 CASSLGSELNTEAFF TGTGCCAGCAGCTTAGGATCGGAGTTGAACACTGAAGCTTTCTTT
NA TRBJ1-1 NA 16 TRBV7-9 CASSLPPTAVNTEAFF TGTGCCAGCAGCTTACCCCCGACAGCCGTGAACACTGAAGCTTTCTTT
NA TRBJ2-7 TRBD1 16 TRBV5-1 CASSGPGQGASYEQYF TGCGCCAGCAGCGGGCCGGGACAGGGGGCCTCCTACGAGCAGTACTTC
NA TRBJ2-5 NA 15 TRBV5-1 CASSLLYGQQETQYF TGCGCCAGCAGCTTACTCTATGGGCAGCAAGAGACCCAGTACTTC
NA TRBJ2-5 NA 16 TRBV19 CASSIGGTLAQETQYF TGTGCCAGTAGTATAGGAGGGACACTTGCCCAAGAGACCCAGTACTTC
NA TRBJ1-2 NA 14 TRBV7-2 CASSLNQGFYGYTF TGTGCCAGCAGCTTAAACCAGGGCTTCTATGGCTACACCTTC